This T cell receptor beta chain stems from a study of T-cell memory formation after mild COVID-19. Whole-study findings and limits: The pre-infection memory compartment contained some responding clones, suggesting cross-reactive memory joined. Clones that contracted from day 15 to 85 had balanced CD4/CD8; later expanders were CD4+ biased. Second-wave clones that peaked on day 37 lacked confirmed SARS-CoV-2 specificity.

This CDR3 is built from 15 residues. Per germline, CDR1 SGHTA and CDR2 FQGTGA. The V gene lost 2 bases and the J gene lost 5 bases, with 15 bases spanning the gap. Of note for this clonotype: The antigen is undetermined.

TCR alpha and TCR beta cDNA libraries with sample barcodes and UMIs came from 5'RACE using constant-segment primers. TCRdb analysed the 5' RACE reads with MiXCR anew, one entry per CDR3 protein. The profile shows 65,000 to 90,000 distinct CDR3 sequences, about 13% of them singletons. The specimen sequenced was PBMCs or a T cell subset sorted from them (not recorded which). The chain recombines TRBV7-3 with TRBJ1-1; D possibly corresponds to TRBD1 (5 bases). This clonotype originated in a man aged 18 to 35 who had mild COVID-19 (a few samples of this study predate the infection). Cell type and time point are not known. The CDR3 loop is CASSLSPTVETEAFF. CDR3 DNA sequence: TGTGCCAGCAGCTTATCTCCGACAGTTGAGACTGAAGCTTTCTTT.